This TCR beta chain is from a study of a mutant IDH1 vaccine in newly diagnosed glioma. Study overall: Most patients had radiochemotherapy with temozolomide before enrollment; others had one alone.

Time point noted: baseline, week 1 (first vaccination visit). Stated treatment: pre-vaccination baseline after standard-of-care therapy. Those who donated had recent WHO grade 3 or 4 IDH1-mutant, ATRX-lost astrocytomas. TCRdb's table, derived via immunoSEQ multiplex PCR, lists solely in-frame clones and lacks some. The sample lists 50,000 to 75,000 clones, 91% occurring once. Germline V gene sequence: CDR1 MNHEY, CDR2 SVGAGI. Trimming took 1 base from V and 4 from J; bases not matched to a gene: 1. The CDR3 sequence is 15 residues long. This receptor was identified in a middle-aged man with glioma. This sequence joins TRBV6-5 and TRBJ2-2, with TRBD1 identical over 9 bases. The sequenced sample was PBMCs, obtained from a glioma patient treated with radiotherapy, temozolomide or both. In DNA form, the CDR3 reads TGTGCCAGCAGTTACTGGACAGGGGCCACCGGGGAGCTGTTTTTT. It specifies CASSYWTGATGELFF.